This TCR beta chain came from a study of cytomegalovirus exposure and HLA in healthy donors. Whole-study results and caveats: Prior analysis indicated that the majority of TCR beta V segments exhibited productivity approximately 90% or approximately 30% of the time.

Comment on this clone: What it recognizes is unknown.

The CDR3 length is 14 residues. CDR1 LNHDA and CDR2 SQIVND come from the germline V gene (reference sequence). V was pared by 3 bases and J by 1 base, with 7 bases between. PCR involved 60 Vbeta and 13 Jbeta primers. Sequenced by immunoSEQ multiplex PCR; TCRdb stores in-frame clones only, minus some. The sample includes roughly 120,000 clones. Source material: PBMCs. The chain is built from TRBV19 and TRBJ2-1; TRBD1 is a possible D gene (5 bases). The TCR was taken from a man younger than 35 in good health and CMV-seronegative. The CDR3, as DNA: TGTGCCAGTAGTATGCAGGGTTCCTACAATGAGCAGTTCTTC. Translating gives CASSMQGSYNEQFF.